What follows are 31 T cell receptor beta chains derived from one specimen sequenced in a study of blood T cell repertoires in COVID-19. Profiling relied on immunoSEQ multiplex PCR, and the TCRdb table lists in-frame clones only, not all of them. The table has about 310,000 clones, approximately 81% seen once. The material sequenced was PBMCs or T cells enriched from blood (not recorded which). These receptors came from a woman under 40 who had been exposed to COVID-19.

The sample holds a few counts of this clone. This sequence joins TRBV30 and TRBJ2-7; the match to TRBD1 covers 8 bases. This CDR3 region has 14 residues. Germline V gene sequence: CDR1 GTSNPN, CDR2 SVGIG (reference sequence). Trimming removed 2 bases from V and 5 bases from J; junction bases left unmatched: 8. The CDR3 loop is CAWSIGQGGHEQYF. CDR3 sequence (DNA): TGTGCCTGGAGTATTGGACAGGGTGGCCACGAGCAGTACTTC. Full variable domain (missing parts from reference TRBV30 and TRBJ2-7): SQTIHQWPATLVQPVGSPLSLECTVEGTSNPNLYWYRQAAGRGLQLLFYSVGIGQISSEVPQNLSASRPQDRQFILSSKKLLLSDSGFYLCAWSIGQGGHEQYFGPGTRLTVT.

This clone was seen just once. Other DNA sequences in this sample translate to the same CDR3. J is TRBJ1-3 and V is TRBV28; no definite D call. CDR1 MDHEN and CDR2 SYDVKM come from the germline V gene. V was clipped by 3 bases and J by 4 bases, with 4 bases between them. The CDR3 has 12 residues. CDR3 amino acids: CASSFYGNTIYF. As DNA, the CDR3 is TGTGCCAGCAGTTTCTACGGAAACACCATATATTTT.

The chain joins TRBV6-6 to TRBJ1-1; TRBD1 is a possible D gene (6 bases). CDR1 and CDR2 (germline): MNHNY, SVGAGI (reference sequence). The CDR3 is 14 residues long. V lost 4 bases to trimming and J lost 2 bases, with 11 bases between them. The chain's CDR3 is CASSFQTGNTEAFF. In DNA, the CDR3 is TGTGCCAGCAGTTTCCAGACAGGAAACACTGAAGCTTTCTTT.

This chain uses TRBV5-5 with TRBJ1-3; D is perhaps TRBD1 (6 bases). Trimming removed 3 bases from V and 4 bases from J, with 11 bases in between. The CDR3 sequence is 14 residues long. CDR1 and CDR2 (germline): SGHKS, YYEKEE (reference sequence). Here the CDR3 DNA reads TGTGCCAGCAGCTACCGGACAGCCGGAAACACCATATATTTT. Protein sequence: CASSYRTAGNTIYF.

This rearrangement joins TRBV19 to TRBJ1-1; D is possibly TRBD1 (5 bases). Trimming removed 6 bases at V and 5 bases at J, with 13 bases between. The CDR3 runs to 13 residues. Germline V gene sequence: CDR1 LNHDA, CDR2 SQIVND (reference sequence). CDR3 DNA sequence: TGTGCCAGTAGGGCAGGGTCGATTACTGAAGCTTTCTTT. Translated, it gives CASRAGSITEAFF.

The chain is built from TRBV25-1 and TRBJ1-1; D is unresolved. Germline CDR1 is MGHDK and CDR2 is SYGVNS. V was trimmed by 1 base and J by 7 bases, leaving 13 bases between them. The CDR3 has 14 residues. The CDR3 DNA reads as TGTGCCAGCAGTGAATCTTACGGTAAACTTGAAGCTTTCTTT. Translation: CASSESYGKLEAFF.

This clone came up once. CDR3 sequence: CASSAQPYEQYF. The CDR3 bases are TGTGCCAGTAGTGCACAGCCATACGAGCAGTACTTC. This chain links TRBV19 with TRBJ2-7; D not certain. This CDR3 contains 12 residues. In germline, CDR1 is LNHDA, CDR2 SQIVND (reference sequence). V was clipped by 5 bases and J by 4 bases, with 9 bases between them.

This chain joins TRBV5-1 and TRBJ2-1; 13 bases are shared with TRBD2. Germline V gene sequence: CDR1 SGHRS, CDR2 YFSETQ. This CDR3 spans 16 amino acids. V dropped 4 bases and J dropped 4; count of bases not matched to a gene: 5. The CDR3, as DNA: TGCGCCAGCAGCACCGGGACTAGCGGGAAGTACAATGAGCAGTTCTTC. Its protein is CASSTGTSGKYNEQFF.

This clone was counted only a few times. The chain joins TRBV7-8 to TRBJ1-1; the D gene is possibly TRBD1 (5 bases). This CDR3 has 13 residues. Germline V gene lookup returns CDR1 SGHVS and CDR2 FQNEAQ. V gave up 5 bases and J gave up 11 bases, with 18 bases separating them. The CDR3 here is CASSRNRNPRAFF. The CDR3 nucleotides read TGTGCCAGCAGCCGTAACAGGAATCCTCGCGCTTTCTTT.

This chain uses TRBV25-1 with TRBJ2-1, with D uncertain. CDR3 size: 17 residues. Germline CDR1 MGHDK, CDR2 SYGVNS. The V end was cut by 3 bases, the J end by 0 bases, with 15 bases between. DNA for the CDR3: TGTGCCAGCAGTGATTTTAGCCCTCAGACCTCCTACAATGAGCAGTTCTTC. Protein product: CASSDFSPQTSYNEQFF.

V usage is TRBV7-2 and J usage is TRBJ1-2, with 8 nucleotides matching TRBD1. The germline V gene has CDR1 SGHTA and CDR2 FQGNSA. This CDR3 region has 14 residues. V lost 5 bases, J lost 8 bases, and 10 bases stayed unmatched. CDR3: CASSATNRGMGYTF. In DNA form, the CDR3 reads TGTGCCAGCAGCGCAACAAACAGGGGGATGGGCTACACCTTC.

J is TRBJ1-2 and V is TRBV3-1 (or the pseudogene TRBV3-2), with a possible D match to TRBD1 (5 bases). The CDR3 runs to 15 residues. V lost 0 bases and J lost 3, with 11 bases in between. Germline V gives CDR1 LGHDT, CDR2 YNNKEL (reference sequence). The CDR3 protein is CASSQDPQGYYGYTF. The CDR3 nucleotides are TGTGCCAGCAGCCAAGATCCCCAGGGCTACTATGGCTACACCTTC.

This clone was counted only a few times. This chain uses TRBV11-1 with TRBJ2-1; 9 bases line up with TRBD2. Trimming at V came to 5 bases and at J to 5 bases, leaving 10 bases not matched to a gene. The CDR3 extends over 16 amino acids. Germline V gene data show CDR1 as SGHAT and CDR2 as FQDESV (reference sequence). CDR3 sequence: CASSGLAGALHNEQFF. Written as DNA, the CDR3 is TGTGCCAGCAGCGGATTAGCGGGGGCCCTACACAATGAGCAGTTCTTC.

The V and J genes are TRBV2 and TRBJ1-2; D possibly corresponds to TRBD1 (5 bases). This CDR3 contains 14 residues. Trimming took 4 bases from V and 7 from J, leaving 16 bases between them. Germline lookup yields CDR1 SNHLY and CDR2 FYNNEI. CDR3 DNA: TGTGCCAGCAGTGTAGGGGCTTCGGCTAGTGGCTACACCTTC. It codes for CASSVGASASGYTF.

CDR3 bases: TGTGCCAGCAGCTTACTCCCCGGACAGGACCGGAACACTGAAGCTTTCTTT. Translating gives CASSLLPGQDRNTEAFF. The chain links TRBV7-3 to TRBJ1-1, with TRBD1 identical over 7 bases. CDR1 SGHTA and CDR2 FQGTGA come from the germline V gene. The CDR3 totals 17 residues. The V segment lost 2 bases and the J segment 1 base; nucleotides outside the gene matches: 10. Complete variable domain (other parts from reference TRBV7-3 and TRBJ1-1): GAGVSQTPSNKVTEKGKYVELRCDPISGHTALYWYRQSLGQGPEFLIYFQGTGAADDSGLPNDRFFAVRPEGSVSTLKIQRTERGDSAVYLCASSLLPGQDRNTEAFFGQGTRLTVV.

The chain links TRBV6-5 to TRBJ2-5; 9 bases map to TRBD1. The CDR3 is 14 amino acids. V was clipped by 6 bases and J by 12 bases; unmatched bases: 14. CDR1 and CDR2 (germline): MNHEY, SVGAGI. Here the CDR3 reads CASRDYNIRDREYF. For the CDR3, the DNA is TGTGCCAGCAGGGATTATAACATCCGGGACAGGGAGTACTTC.

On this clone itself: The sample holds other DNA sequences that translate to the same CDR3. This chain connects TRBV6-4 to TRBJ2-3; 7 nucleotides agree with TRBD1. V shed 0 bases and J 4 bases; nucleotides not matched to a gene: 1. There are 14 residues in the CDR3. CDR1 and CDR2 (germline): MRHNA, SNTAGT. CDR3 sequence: CASSDSGGADTQYF. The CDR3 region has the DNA TGTGCCAGCAGTGACTCAGGGGGCGCAGATACGCAGTATTTT.

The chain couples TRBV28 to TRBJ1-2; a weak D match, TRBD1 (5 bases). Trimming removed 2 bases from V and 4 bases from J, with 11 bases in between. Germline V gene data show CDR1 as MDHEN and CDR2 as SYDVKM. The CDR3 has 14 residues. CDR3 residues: CASSLDGGGYGYTF. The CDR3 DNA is TGTGCCAGCAGTTTAGATGGGGGGGGCTATGGCTACACCTTC.

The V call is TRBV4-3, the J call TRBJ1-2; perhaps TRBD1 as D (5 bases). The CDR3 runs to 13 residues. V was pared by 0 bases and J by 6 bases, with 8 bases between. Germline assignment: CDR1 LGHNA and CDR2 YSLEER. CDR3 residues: CASSQDIQDGYTF. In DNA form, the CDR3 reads TGCGCCAGCAGCCAAGACATACAGGATGGCTACACCTTC.

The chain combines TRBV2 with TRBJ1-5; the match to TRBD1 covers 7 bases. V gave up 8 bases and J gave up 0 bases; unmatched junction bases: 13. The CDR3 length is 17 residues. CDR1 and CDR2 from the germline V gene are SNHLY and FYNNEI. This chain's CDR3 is CASGSNRGPTSNQPQHF. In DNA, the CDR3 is TGTGCCAGCGGCTCCAACAGGGGTCCGACTAGCAATCAGCCCCAGCATTTT.

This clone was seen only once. CDR3 coding DNA: TGTGCCAGCAGCGATAGGACAGAAAACATTCAGTACTTC. Translating it yields CASSDRTENIQYF. The rearrangement links TRBV11-3 to TRBJ2-4, with D possibly matching TRBD1 (6 bases). V lost 5 bases and J lost 5, with 10 bases in between. From germline, CDR1 is SGHNT and CDR2 YENEEA. The CDR3 covers 13 residues. Full variable domain (remainder filled in from reference TRBV11-3 and TRBJ2-4): EAGVVQSPRYKIIEKKQPVAFWCNPISGHNTLYWYLQNLGQGPELLIRYENEEAVDDSQLPKDRFSAERLKGVDSTLKIQPAELGDSAVYLCASSDRTENIQYFGAGTRLSVL.

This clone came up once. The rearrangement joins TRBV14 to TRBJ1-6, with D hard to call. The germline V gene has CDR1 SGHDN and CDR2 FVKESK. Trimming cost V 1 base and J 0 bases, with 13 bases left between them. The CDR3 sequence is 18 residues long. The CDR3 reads CASSQGGFRSSYNSPLHF. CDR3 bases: TGTGCCAGCAGCCAAGGAGGGTTCCGGAGCTCCTATAATTCACCCCTCCACTTT.

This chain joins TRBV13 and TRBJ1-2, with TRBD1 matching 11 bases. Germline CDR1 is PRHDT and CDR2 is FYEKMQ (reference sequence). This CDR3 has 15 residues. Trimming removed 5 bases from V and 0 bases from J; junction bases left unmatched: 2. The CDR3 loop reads CASSLGQGANYGYTF. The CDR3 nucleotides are TGTGCCAGCAGCCTGGGACAGGGGGCTAACTATGGCTACACCTTC.

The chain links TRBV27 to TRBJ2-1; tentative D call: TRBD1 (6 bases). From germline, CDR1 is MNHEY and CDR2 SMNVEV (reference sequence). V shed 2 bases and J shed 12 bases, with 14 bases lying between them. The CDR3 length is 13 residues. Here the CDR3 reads CASSLQNRARQFF. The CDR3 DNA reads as TGTGCCAGCAGTTTACAAAACAGGGCGAGGCAGTTCTTC.

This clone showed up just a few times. The DNA of the CDR3 is TGTGCCAGCAGCGTCCAAGGGCAGACTATATATGGCTACACCTTC. Translation: CASSVQGQTIYGYTF. This rearrangement joins TRBV11-2 to TRBJ1-2, with no clear D. V dropped 5 bases and J dropped 5 bases, with 18 bases sitting between them. Germline CDR1 SGHAT, CDR2 FQNNGV. The CDR3 is 15 amino acids. The full variable domain, its missing parts supplied by reference TRBV11-2 and TRBJ1-2, is EAGVAQSPRYKIIEKRQSVAFWCNPISGHATLYWYQQILGQGPKLLIQFQNNGVVDDSQLPKDRFSAERLKGVDSTLKIQPAKLEDSAVYLCASSVQGQTIYGYTFGSGTRLTVV.

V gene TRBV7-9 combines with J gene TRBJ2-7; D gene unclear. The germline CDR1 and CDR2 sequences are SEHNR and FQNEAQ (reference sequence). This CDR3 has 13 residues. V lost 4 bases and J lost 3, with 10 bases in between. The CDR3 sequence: CASSSLSHYEQYF. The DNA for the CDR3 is TGTGCCAGCAGCTCCCTATCCCACTACGAGCAGTACTTC. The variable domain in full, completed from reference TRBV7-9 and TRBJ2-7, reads DTGVSQNPRHKITKRGQNVTFRCDPISEHNRLYWYRQTLGQGPEFLTYFQNEAQLEKSRLLSDRFSAERPKGSFSTLEIQRTEQGDSAMYLCASSSLSHYEQYFGPGTRLTVT.

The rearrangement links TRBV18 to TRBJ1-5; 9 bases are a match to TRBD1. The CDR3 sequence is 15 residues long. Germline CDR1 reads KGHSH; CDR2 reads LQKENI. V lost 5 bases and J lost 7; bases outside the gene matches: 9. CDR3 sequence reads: CASSSRGDRAQPQHF. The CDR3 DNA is TGTGCCAGCTCATCTCGTGGGGACAGGGCACAGCCCCAGCATTTT.

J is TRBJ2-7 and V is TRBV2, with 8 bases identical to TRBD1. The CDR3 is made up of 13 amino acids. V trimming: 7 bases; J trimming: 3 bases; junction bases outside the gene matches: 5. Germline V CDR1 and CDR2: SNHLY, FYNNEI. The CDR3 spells CASMPDRDYEQYF. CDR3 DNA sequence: TGTGCCAGCATGCCGGACAGGGACTACGAGCAGTACTTC.

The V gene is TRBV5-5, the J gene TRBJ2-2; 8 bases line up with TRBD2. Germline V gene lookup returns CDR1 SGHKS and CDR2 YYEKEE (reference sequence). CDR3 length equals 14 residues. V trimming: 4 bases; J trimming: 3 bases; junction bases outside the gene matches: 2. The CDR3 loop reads CASSPGGDTGELFF. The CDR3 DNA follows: TGTGCCAGCAGCCCGGGGGGGGACACCGGGGAGCTGTTTTTT. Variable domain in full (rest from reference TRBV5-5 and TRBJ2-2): DAGVTQSPTHLIKTRGQQVTLRCSPISGHKSVSWYQQVLGQGPQFIFQYYEKEERGRGNFPDRFSARQFPNYSSELNVNALLLGDSALYLCASSPGGDTGELFFGEGSRLTVL.

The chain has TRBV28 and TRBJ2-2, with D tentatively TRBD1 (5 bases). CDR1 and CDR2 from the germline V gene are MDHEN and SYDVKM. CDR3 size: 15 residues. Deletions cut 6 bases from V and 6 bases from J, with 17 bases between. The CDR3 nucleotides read TGTGCCAGCAGGCCCTCAGGGATGGCGGCCGGGGAGCTGTTTTTT. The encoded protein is CASRPSGMAAGELFF.

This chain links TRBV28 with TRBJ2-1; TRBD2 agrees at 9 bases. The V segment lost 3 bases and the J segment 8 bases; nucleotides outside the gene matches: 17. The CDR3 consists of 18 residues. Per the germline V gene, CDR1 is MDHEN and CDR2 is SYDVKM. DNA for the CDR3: TGTGCCAGCAGTTTTTCTGTTGGGCTAGCGGGGACCTTTGATGAGCAGTTCTTC. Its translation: CASSFSVGLAGTFDEQFF.